This T cell receptor beta chain is drawn from a study of Ad26.COV2.S vaccination and SARS-CoV-2 variants. Study results and caveats: Post-vaccination spike-specific CD8+ and CD4+ T cell responses reportedly had substantial breadth.

Concerning this clone itself: No antigen is known for it.

The treatment denotes: about 20 received Ad26.COV2.S at low or high dose, single or two shots; several received placebo; per-sample allocation not given. On day 63 after the first injection, vaccine and placebo recipients gave samples. Sequencing was performed with immunoSEQ multiplex PCR; in TCRdb, only in-frame clones are kept and a portion is missing. The sample includes 290,000 or so clones, more than 70% of them seen just once. Germline-derived CDR1 and CDR2 are SGHTA and FQGNSA. Trimming shortened V by 1 base and J by 2 bases, and 8 bases separated the two germline ends. The length of the CDR3 is 14 residues.

This rearrangement joins TRBV7-2 to TRBJ1-2; D gene uncertain. This clonotype was obtained from a person between 18 and 65 years old who received the Ad26.COV2.S COVID-19 vaccine or a placebo. Here the sequenced sample was peripheral blood, taken in a trial of Ad26.COV2.S vaccine versus placebo. The chain's CDR3 is CASSLGLTNYGYTF. The CDR3 coding sequence is TGTGCCAGCAGCTTAGGGCTCACAAACTATGGCTACACCTTC.